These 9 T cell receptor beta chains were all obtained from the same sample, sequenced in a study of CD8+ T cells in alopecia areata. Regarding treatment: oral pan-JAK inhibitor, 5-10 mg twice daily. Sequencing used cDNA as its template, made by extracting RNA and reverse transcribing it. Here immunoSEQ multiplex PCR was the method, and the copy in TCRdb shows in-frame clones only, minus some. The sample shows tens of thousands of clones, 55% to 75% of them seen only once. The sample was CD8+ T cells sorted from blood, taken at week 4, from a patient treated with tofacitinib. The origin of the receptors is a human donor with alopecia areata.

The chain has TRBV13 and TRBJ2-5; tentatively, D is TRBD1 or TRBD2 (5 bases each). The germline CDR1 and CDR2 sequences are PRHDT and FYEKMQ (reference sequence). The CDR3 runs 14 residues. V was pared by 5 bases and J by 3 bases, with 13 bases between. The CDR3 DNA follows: TGTGCCAGCAGCCGAGAGGGGCTAAAAGAGACCCAGTACTTC. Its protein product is CASSREGLKETQYF.

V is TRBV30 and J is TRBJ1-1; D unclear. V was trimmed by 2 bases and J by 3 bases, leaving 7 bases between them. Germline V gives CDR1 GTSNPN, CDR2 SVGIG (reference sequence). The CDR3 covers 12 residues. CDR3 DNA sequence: TGTGCCTGGAGTTCCGACGACACTGAAGCTTTCTTT. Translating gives CAWSSDDTEAFF.

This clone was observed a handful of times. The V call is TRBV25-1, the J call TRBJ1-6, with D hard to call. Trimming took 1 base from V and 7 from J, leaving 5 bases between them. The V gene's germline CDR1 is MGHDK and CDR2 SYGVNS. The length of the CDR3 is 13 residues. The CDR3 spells CASSEWVNSPLHF. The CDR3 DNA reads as TGTGCCAGCAGTGAATGGGTAAATTCACCCCTCCACTTT.

Here the CDR3 DNA reads TGTGCCAGCAGCCCCTTCAGTGATGGCTACACCTTC. Its protein is CASSPFSDGYTF. The V call is TRBV7-9, the J call TRBJ1-2; D unclear. Germline assignment: CDR1 SEHNR and CDR2 FQNEAQ (reference sequence). V was shortened by 5 bases and J by 6 bases, with 10 bases between the two germline ends. The CDR3 length is 12 residues.

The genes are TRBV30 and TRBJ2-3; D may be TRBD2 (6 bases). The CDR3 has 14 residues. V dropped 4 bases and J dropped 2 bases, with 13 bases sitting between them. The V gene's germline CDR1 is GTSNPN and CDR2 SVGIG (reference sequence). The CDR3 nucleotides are TGTGCCTGGAATCCTAGCGCTGCCACAGATACGCAGTATTTT. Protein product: CAWNPSAATDTQYF.

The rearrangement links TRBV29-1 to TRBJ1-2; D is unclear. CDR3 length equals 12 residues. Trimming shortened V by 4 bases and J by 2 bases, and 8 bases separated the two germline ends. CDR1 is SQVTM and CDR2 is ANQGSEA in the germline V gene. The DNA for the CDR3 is TGCAGCGTTGGAGGTGGCAACTATGGCTACACCTTC. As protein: CSVGGGNYGYTF.

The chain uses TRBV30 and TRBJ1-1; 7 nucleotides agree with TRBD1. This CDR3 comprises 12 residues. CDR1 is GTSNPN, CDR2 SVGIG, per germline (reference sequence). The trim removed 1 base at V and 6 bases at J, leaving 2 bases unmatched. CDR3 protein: CAWSDRGAEAFF. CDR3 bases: TGTGCCTGGAGTGACAGGGGTGCTGAAGCTTTCTTT.

This chain's CDR3 is CASTEGGGTEAFF. DNA of the CDR3: TGTGCCAGCACGGAGGGGGGCGGCACTGAAGCTTTCTTT. The J gene is TRBJ1-1, the V gene TRBV7-3; D is perhaps TRBD1 (6 bases). The CDR3 totals 13 residues. Germline CDR1 SGHTA, CDR2 FQGTGA. The V end was cut by 7 bases, the J end by 4 bases, with 13 bases between.

The CDR3: CASSASFGPYEQYF. CDR3 nucleotide sequence: TGTGCCAGCAGCGCCAGTTTCGGTCCCTACGAGCAGTACTTC. The rearrangement uses TRBV9 and TRBJ2-7, with D uncertain. The CDR3 consists of 14 residues. Germline V gene lookup returns CDR1 SGDLS and CDR2 YYNGEE. The V end lost 3 bases, the J end lost 2 bases, and 12 bases lay between the germline ends.